Below, 28 T cell receptor beta chains from the same sample are listed, as sequenced in a study of control samples from healthy donors and cancer patients. Data came from immunoSEQ multiplex PCR; TCRdb stores just in-frame clones and leaves some out. The table lists about 28,000 clones, around 92% of them singletons, with roughly 12% in the top ten. Input material: PBMCs. All receptors derive from a man aged 45-65 years with lung cancer.

The CDR3 is CASSQEDHEQYF. The CDR3 DNA follows: TGTGCCAGCAGCCAAGAGGACCACGAGCAGTACTTC. The chain combines TRBV3-1 (or the pseudogene TRBV3-2) with TRBJ2-7; D uncertain. V was clipped by 0 bases and J by 5 bases, with 5 bases between them. CDR1 is LGHDT and CDR2 is YNNKEL in the germline V gene (reference sequence). The CDR3 sequence is 12 residues long.

The chain is built from TRBV7-3 and TRBJ2-6, with D unresolved. Trimming took 1 base from V and 0 from J, leaving 4 bases between them. In germline, CDR1 is SGHTA, CDR2 FQGTGA. The CDR3 loop spans 15 amino acids. CDR3 protein: CASSLNPSGANVLTF. The CDR3 DNA is TGTGCCAGCAGCTTAAACCCCTCTGGGGCCAACGTCCTGACTTTC.

The chain has TRBV20-1 and TRBJ2-5; D ambiguous. Trimming left V 6 bases short and J 5 bases short, with 7 bases between. Germline-derived CDR1 and CDR2 are DFQATT and SNEGSKA (reference sequence). The CDR3 has 10 amino acids. As DNA, the CDR3 is TGCAGTGCCACGGTGGAGACCCAGTACTTC. Residues: CSATVETQYF.

The genes are TRBV29-1 and TRBJ2-2; perhaps TRBD1 as D (6 bases). CDR1 and CDR2 from the germline V gene are SQVTM and ANQGSEA. The CDR3 spans 14 residues. V dropped 4 bases and J dropped 3 bases, with 12 bases sitting between them. CDR3 bases: TGCAGCGTTGCTGACAGGTTATACACCGGGGAGCTGTTTTTT. Its protein product is CSVADRLYTGELFF.

This chain uses TRBV6-5 with TRBJ1-2; 7 bases align to TRBD1. The V gene's germline CDR1 is MNHEY and CDR2 SVGAGI. CDR3 size: 13 residues. V shed 5 bases, J shed 7 bases, and the junction held 7 bases outside the gene matches. This CDR3 is CASSPQGQSGYTF. The CDR3 DNA reads TGTGCCAGCAGTCCACAGGGGCAAAGTGGCTACACCTTC.

The gene calls are TRBV12-5 and TRBJ1-2; D call uncertain. The CDR3 covers 14 residues. Germline V gene lookup returns CDR1 LGHNT and CDR2 FRNRAP. Trimming removed 4 bases at V and 5 bases at J, with 14 bases between. The CDR3 here is CASGSPGSGYGYTF. The CDR3 bases are TGTGCTAGTGGTTCCCCTGGTAGCGGTTATGGCTACACCTTC.

The chain recombines TRBV6-1 with TRBJ1-1, with TRBD1 identical over 11 bases. This CDR3 has 16 residues. V was pared by 3 bases and J by 4 bases, with 7 bases of the junction left unmatched. Germline-derived CDR1 and CDR2 are MNHNS and SASEGT. The CDR3 DNA reads TGTGCCAGCAGTGACCAGGGACAGGGGGGAGGCACTGAAGCTTTCTTT. Protein: CASSDQGQGGGTEAFF.

The rearrangement joins TRBV5-1 to TRBJ2-1, with TRBD1 matching 11 bases. The CDR3 totals 14 residues. The trim removed 4 bases at V and 5 bases at J, leaving 2 bases unmatched. Germline CDR1 and CDR2: SGHRS and YFSETQ. In DNA form, the CDR3 reads TGCGCCAGCAGCGCGGGACAGGGGGACAATGAGCAGTTCTTC. It encodes CASSAGQGDNEQFF.

The rearrangement uses TRBV6-2 or TRBV6-3 and TRBJ2-2, with D hard to call. The CDR3 runs to 16 residues. Germline values: CDR1 MNHEY, CDR2 SVGEGT. The V gene lost 2 bases and the J gene lost 0 bases, with 10 bases spanning the gap. The CDR3 here is CASSYEAGPNTGELFF. The CDR3 DNA sequence: TGTGCCAGCAGTTACGAGGCAGGACCGAACACCGGGGAGCTGTTTTTT.

This chain uses TRBV4-3 with TRBJ2-5, with 8 positions matching TRBD2. The CDR3 sequence is 15 residues long. The J segment lost 7 bases and the V segment lost 0 bases, leaving 7 bases of the junction unmatched. Germline values: CDR1 LGHNA, CDR2 YSLEER. The CDR3, as DNA: TGCGCCAGCAGCCAAGATGGGGGGAGCGGGGGGACCCAGTACTTC. Translated: CASSQDGGSGGTQYF.

The chain has TRBV3-1 (or the pseudogene TRBV3-2) and TRBJ2-5, with 7 bases fitting TRBD2. There are 13 residues in the CDR3. The germline CDR1 and CDR2 sequences are LGHDT and YNNKEL (reference sequence). J lost 5 bases, V lost 6 bases, and 6 bases had no gene match. The CDR3 region has the DNA TGTGCCAGCAGTTGGGGGGGGGTCGAGACCCAGTACTTC. This gives the protein CASSWGGVETQYF.

The chain combines TRBV19 with TRBJ1-4, with 9 positions matching TRBD1. The germline V gene encodes CDR1 LNHDA and CDR2 SQIVND (reference sequence). V was pared by 0 bases and J by 8 bases, with 13 bases of the junction left unmatched. The CDR3 is 18 residues long. CDR3 protein: CASSIDRTGEVSGEKLFF. CDR3 bases: TGTGCCAGTAGTATAGACCGGACAGGGGAGGTTTCCGGAGAAAAACTGTTTTTT.

This rearrangement joins TRBV24-1 to TRBJ2-2; 9 bases line up with TRBD1. Germline CDR1 KGHDR, CDR2 SFDVKD. The J segment lost 5 bases and the V segment lost 3 bases, leaving 6 bases of the junction unmatched. The CDR3 is made up of 16 amino acids. CDR3 amino acids: CATSDPGTGRTGELFF. The CDR3 DNA reads as TGTGCCACCAGTGATCCAGGGACAGGGAGGACCGGGGAGCTGTTTTTT.

The rearrangement links TRBV12-3 or TRBV12-4 to TRBJ1-2; D unresolved. Between the trimmed V and J ends, which lost 6 bases and 8 bases, there was a span of 13 bases. CDR3 length: 12 amino acids. CDR3 protein: CASSLPPGGYTF. The CDR3 nucleotides are TGTGCCAGCAGCCTGCCTCCTGGCGGCTACACCTTC.

The rearrangement links TRBV5-6 to TRBJ2-3; TRBD1 matches at 9 bases. The germline V gene encodes CDR1 SGHDT and CDR2 YYEEEE. The J segment lost 6 bases and the V segment lost 3 bases, leaving 8 bases of the junction unmatched. There are 15 residues in the CDR3. The CDR3 sequence: CASSSGTGSRDTQYF. For the CDR3, the DNA is TGTGCCAGCAGCTCCGGGACAGGGTCAAGGGATACGCAGTATTTT.

The CDR3 coding sequence is TGCAGCGTCCCGGACAGGTTTCGAAGCTACACCTTC. This encodes CSVPDRFRSYTF. The rearrangement uses TRBV29-1 and TRBJ1-2; 7 nucleotides align to TRBD1. This CDR3 has 12 residues. V lost 6 bases to trimming and J lost 9 bases; unmatched junction nucleotides: 10. Germline assignment: CDR1 SQVTM and CDR2 ANQGSEA.

The V call is TRBV19, the J call TRBJ1-6, with D hard to call. Trimming shortened V by 5 bases and J by 0 bases, and 14 bases separated the two germline ends. Germline V CDR1 and CDR2: LNHDA, SQIVND (reference sequence). The length of the CDR3 is 17 residues. The CDR3 here is CASSSWTGSSYNSPLHF. The DNA of the CDR3 is TGTGCCAGTAGTTCTTGGACCGGGAGCTCCTATAATTCACCCCTCCACTTT.

This chain joins TRBV5-6 and TRBJ2-7; TRBD2 agrees at 7 bases. The CDR3 contains 15 residues. J lost 1 base, V lost 3 bases, and 7 bases had no gene match. Per the germline V gene, CDR1 is SGHDT and CDR2 is YYEEEE. The CDR3 nucleotides are TGTGCCAGCAGCTCGAGCGGGGTTACTTCCTACGAGCAGTACTTC. It is translated as CASSSSGVTSYEQYF.

This chain uses TRBV7-9 with TRBJ2-5; D ambiguous. This CDR3 comprises 12 residues. Germline V gene sequence: CDR1 SEHNR, CDR2 FQNEAQ (reference sequence). V was cut by 3 bases and J by 2 bases, with 4 bases left in between. In nucleotides, the CDR3 is TGTGCCAGCAGCTTGGAGCAAGAGACCCAGTACTTC. This translates into CASSLEQETQYF. Combining the CDR3 with reference TRBV7-9 and TRBJ2-5 gives the whole variable domain DTGVSQNPRHKITKRGQNVTFRCDPISEHNRLYWYRQTLGQGPEFLTYFQNEAQLEKSRLLSDRFSAERPKGSFSTLEIQRTEQGDSAMYLCASSLEQETQYFGPGTRLLVL.

This clone occurred once. This rearrangement joins TRBV14 to TRBJ2-7; weak D call: TRBD2 (6 bases). The CDR3 totals 17 residues. Germline loops: CDR1 SGHDN, CDR2 FVKESK. Trimming removed 4 bases from V and 0 bases from J, with 19 bases in between. The CDR3 loop is CASSPSWGVESSYEQYF. CDR3 DNA sequence: TGTGCCAGCAGCCCAAGTTGGGGGGTCGAGAGCTCCTACGAGCAGTACTTC. Looking up the rest from reference TRBV14 and TRBJ2-7 gives the full variable domain: EAGVTQFPSHSVIEKGQTVTLRCDPISGHDNLYWYRRVMGKEIKFLLHFVKESKQDESGMPNNRFLAERTGGTYSTLKVQPAELEDSGVYFCASSPSWGVESSYEQYFGPGTRLTVT.

The V and J genes are TRBV18 and TRBJ2-1; TRBD2 aligns across 14 bases. This CDR3 has 16 amino acids. J was trimmed by 6 bases and V by 0 bases; bases with no gene match: 1. From germline, CDR1 is KGHSH and CDR2 LQKENI. The CDR3 loop reads CASSPPGTSGGNEQFF. The CDR3 nucleotides are TGTGCCAGCTCACCACCGGGGACTAGCGGGGGCAATGAGCAGTTCTTC.

This sequence joins TRBV7-9 and TRBJ2-3; 12 bases fit TRBD2. The CDR3 extends over 17 amino acids. Germline V gene data show CDR1 as SEHNR and CDR2 as FQNEAQ (reference sequence). V lost 6 bases, J lost 3 bases, and 10 bases stayed unmatched. The CDR3 DNA follows: TGTGCCAGCAGGCCACCTCTAGCGGGGGGGGCGACAGATACGCAGTATTTT. This codes for CASRPPLAGGATDTQYF.

The V and J genes are TRBV7-8 and TRBJ2-3; D is unclear. V lost 1 base and J 2 bases, leaving 4 bases between the germline ends. The CDR3 extends over 13 amino acids. CDR1 is SGHVS, CDR2 FQNEAQ, per germline. The CDR3 DNA reads as TGTGCCAGCAGCTTAGATCCCACAGATACGCAGTATTTT. It is translated as CASSLDPTDTQYF.

V usage is TRBV9 and J usage is TRBJ1-2; 7 bases map to TRBD1. There are 15 residues in the CDR3. CDR1 and CDR2 from the germline V gene are SGDLS and YYNGEE. V shed 0 bases and J 3 bases; nucleotides not matched to a gene: 5. In DNA form, the CDR3 reads TGTGCCAGCAGCGTAGAGGGACAGCTTTACTATGGCTACACCTTC. Protein product: CASSVEGQLYYGYTF.

A few counts support this clone. The gene calls are TRBV7-2 and TRBJ2-5; 8 nucleotides align to TRBD1. The CDR3 runs to 13 residues. Trimming at V came to 11 bases and at J to 5 bases, leaving 10 bases not matched to a gene. Germline CDR1 reads SGHTA; CDR2 reads FQGNSA. CDR3 nucleotide sequence: TGTGCCGGGTGGACAGGGTCTGGTGAGACCCAGTACTTC. It is translated as CAGWTGSGETQYF.

V and J are TRBV9 and TRBJ1-2; D not resolved. CDR1 is SGDLS and CDR2 is YYNGEE in the germline V gene. The V gene lost 4 bases and the J gene lost 2 bases, with 12 bases spanning the gap. The CDR3 spans 14 residues. CDR3 nucleotides: TGTGCCAGCAGCTTCACGGGAGCGAACTATGGCTACACCTTC. Protein: CASSFTGANYGYTF.

The rearrangement links TRBV7-2 to TRBJ2-3, with D maybe TRBD2 (5 bases). The ends were cut back, 3 bases at V and 1 base at J, with 14 bases in the middle. Germline CDR1 reads SGHTA; CDR2 reads FQGNSA. The CDR3 consists of 16 residues. The CDR3 here is CASSLNRGAGTDTQYF. The CDR3 nucleotides read TGTGCCAGCAGCTTGAATCGGGGTGCCGGCACAGATACGCAGTATTTT.

The chain is built from TRBV7-9 and TRBJ1-6; no firm D call. This CDR3 has 15 residues. V lost 2 bases and J 0 bases, leaving 5 bases between the germline ends. In germline, CDR1 is SEHNR, CDR2 FQNEAQ (reference sequence). This chain's CDR3 is CASSLRSSYNSPLHF. CDR3 DNA sequence: TGTGCCAGCAGCTTACGGAGCTCCTATAATTCACCCCTCCACTTT.